The subject of this entry is one T cell receptor (beta chain). The sample belongs to a study of early T cells in non-severe SARS-CoV-2 infection. TCRdb independently ran MiXCR on the 5' RACE reads; one entry per CDR3 protein. This sample has tens of thousands of distinct CDR3 sequences; approximately 13% occur once, and the top ten carry about 8%. V lost 6 bases to trimming and J lost 0 bases; unmatched junction nucleotides: 4. CDR3 length: 14 residues. Germline V lookup: CDR1 MDHEN, CDR2 SYDVKM. The receptor was isolated from an adult who was a healthcare worker with PCR-confirmed SARS-CoV-2 infection or an uninfected control (not recorded which). The sequenced sample was whole blood. The V and J genes are TRBV28 and TRBJ2-7; TRBD1 agrees at 8 bases. In nucleotides, the CDR3 is TGTGCCAGCAGAGGACAGGGCATCTCCTACGAGCAGTACTTC. Translation gives CASRGQGISYEQYF.